These 20 T cell receptor beta chains came from one sample sequenced in a study of OX40 agonist ivuxolimab in advanced cancers. Profiled with immunoSEQ multiplex PCR; TCRdb holds only in-frame clones, not every one. Of approximately 73,000 clones listed, approximately 90% are singletons. Specimen: CD4+ or CD8+ T cells sorted from blood, collected in a trial of the OX40 agonist ivuxolimab. The source of these receptors is an adult with an advanced solid tumor such as melanoma, head and neck, liver or kidney cancer.

This chain links TRBV4-3 with TRBJ1-2, with 7 bases aligning to TRBD1. CDR3 length: 18 residues. V lost 2 bases, J lost 3 bases, and 15 bases stayed unmatched. Germline V gene data show CDR1 as LGHNA and CDR2 as YSLEER. The CDR3 DNA reads as TGCGCCAGCAGCCAACAGACAGGGAGTTTCGTTCTCGACTATGGCTACACCTTC. Translated: CASSQQTGSFVLDYGYTF.

The V and J genes are TRBV5-1 and TRBJ1-1; D is possibly TRBD1 (5 bases). Trimming shortened V by 5 bases and J by 2 bases, and 10 bases separated the two germline ends. Germline CDR1 SGHRS, CDR2 YFSETQ. The CDR3 runs 13 residues. This chain's CDR3 is CASRGQINTEAFF. CDR3 in DNA: TGCGCCAGCAGGGGGCAAATTAACACTGAAGCTTTCTTT. The variable domain in full, with the rest retrieved from reference TRBV5-1 and TRBJ1-1, is KAGVTQTPRYLIKTRGQQVTLSCSPISGHRSVSWYQQTPGQGLQFLFEYFSETQRNKGNFPGRFSGRQFSNSRSEMNVSTLELGDSALYLCASRGQINTEAFFGQGTRLTVV.

The rearrangement uses TRBV6-1 and TRBJ1-1; D is uncertain. V was shortened by 4 bases and J by 2 bases, with 11 bases between the two germline ends. The length of the CDR3 is 14 residues. Per germline, CDR1 MNHNS and CDR2 SASEGT. CDR3 coding DNA: TGTGCCAGCAGTGGGGAACAGATTAACACTGAAGCTTTCTTT. Its translation: CASSGEQINTEAFF.

The CDR3 reads CASSSRAGGLTDTQYF. For the CDR3, the DNA is TGTGCCAGCTCATCACGTGCGGGGGGCCTCACAGATACGCAGTATTTT. The chain links TRBV18 to TRBJ2-3; 8 nucleotides line up with TRBD2. Germline V gene data show CDR1 as KGHSH and CDR2 as LQKENI. The ends lost 5 bases at V and 2 bases at J; junction bases unmatched: 9. The CDR3 length is 16 residues.

The chain links TRBV18 to TRBJ2-1; D uncertain. Germline loops: CDR1 KGHSH, CDR2 LQKENI. The ends were cut back, 2 bases at V and 3 bases at J, with 11 bases in the middle. The CDR3 sequence is 15 residues long. The DNA for the CDR3 is TGTGCCAGCTCACCAAATTTACCTATCTACAATGAGCAGTTCTTC. Translated: CASSPNLPIYNEQFF.

This chain links TRBV6-1 with TRBJ1-2; D may be TRBD1 (5 bases). V was cut by 10 bases and J by 6 bases, with 21 bases left in between. The CDR3 is 14 residues long. The germline CDR1 and CDR2 sequences are MNHNS and SASEGT. The CDR3 here is CATAQTRGYDGYTF. The CDR3 nucleotides read TGTGCCACGGCCCAAACCCGGGGGTACGATGGCTACACCTTC.

The V gene is TRBV5-4, the J gene TRBJ2-1; D might be TRBD1 (6 bases). Germline lookup yields CDR1 SGHNT and CDR2 YYREEE (reference sequence). The germline V and J ends were trimmed by 5 bases and 6 bases, with 9 bases remaining between them. This CDR3 region has 12 residues. As DNA, the CDR3 is TGTGCCAGCAGACTACAGGGCAATGAGCAGTTCTTC. It codes for CASRLQGNEQFF.

The chain combines TRBV2 with TRBJ2-3; 16 bases agree with TRBD2. V was clipped by 6 bases and J by 0 bases; unmatched bases: 6. The germline V gene encodes CDR1 SNHLY and CDR2 FYNNEI. This CDR3 has 18 residues. CDR3 loop: CASRAGLAGGRSTDTQYF. In DNA form, the CDR3 reads TGTGCCAGCAGGGCGGGACTAGCGGGGGGGCGTAGCACAGATACGCAGTATTTT. Full variable domain (rest looked up from reference TRBV2 and TRBJ2-3): EPEVTQTPSHQVTQMGQEVILRCVPISNHLYFYWYRQILGQKVEFLVSFYNNEISEKSEIFDDQFSVERPDGSNFTLKIRSTKLEDSAMYFCASRAGLAGGRSTDTQYFGPGTRLTVL.

This chain connects TRBV7-3 to TRBJ2-1; no clear D gene. V lost 5 bases and J lost 4, with 15 bases in between. The germline CDR1 and CDR2 sequences are SGHTA and FQGTGA. The CDR3 contains 15 residues. The CDR3 reads CASSEPGRSYNEQFF. CDR3 bases: TGTGCCAGCAGCGAACCCGGCAGGAGTTACAATGAGCAGTTCTTC. Drawing the rest from reference TRBV7-3 and TRBJ2-1, the complete variable domain is GAGVSQTPSNKVTEKGKYVELRCDPISGHTALYWYRQSLGQGPEFLIYFQGTGAADDSGLPNDRFFAVRPEGSVSTLKIQRTERGDSAVYLCASSEPGRSYNEQFFGPGTRLTVL.

The chain is built from TRBV4-2 and TRBJ2-4; D might be TRBD1 (6 bases). Germline V CDR1 and CDR2: LGHNA, YNFKEQ. The length of the CDR3 is 16 residues. V gave up 4 bases and J gave up 0 bases, with 13 bases separating them. The DNA of the CDR3 is TGTGCCAGCAGCCCAAACAGGGATCTAGCCAAAAACATTCAGTACTTC. It is translated as CASSPNRDLAKNIQYF.

The gene calls are TRBV5-5 and TRBJ1-2; D gene unclear. V was pared by 2 bases and J by 3 bases, with 17 bases between. The CDR3 has 16 residues. The germline V gene has CDR1 SGHKS and CDR2 YYEKEE (reference sequence). The CDR3 sequence is CASSLGLFVRDYGYTF. CDR3 nucleotide sequence: TGTGCCAGCAGCTTAGGGTTGTTTGTGAGGGACTATGGCTACACCTTC.

The V gene is TRBV10-3, the J gene TRBJ2-3; the D gene is possibly TRBD2 (5 bases). The germline V and J ends were trimmed by 8 bases and 0 bases, with 12 bases remaining between them. The germline V gene has CDR1 ENHRY and CDR2 SYGVKD. The CDR3 sequence is 14 residues long. Here the CDR3 DNA reads TGTGCCATCGCCTGGACTTCTAGCACAGATACGCAGTATTTT. This codes for CAIAWTSSTDTQYF.

The V call is TRBV14, the J call TRBJ1-2, with D perhaps matching TRBD1 (5 bases). The germline gives CDR1 SGHDN, CDR2 FVKESK. V was shortened by 3 bases and J by 8 bases, with 13 bases between the two germline ends. The CDR3 is made up of 13 amino acids. The chain's CDR3 is CASSQIQAGGYTF. CDR3 coding DNA: TGTGCCAGCAGCCAGATACAGGCGGGAGGCTACACCTTC.

This clone was found once. The chain links TRBV5-5 to TRBJ1-1, with TRBD1 as a possible D gene (6 bases). The germline V gene has CDR1 SGHKS and CDR2 YYEKEE (reference sequence). The CDR3 is 14 residues long. V shed 0 bases and J shed 11 bases, with 17 bases lying between them. Here the CDR3 reads CASSLAGGPLYAFF. In nucleotides, the CDR3 is TGTGCCAGCAGCTTGGCGGGGGGCCCTTTGTACGCTTTCTTT.

The chain links TRBV9 to TRBJ1-5; the D gene is possibly TRBD1 (5 bases). V lost 3 bases and J 2 bases, leaving 12 bases between the germline ends. CDR3 length: 15 residues. From germline, CDR1 is SGDLS and CDR2 YYNGEE. The CDR3 DNA sequence: TGTGCCAGCAGCGCGGGGCGGCGTGGCAATCAGCCCCAGCATTTT. Its translation: CASSAGRRGNQPQHF.

This chain connects TRBV5-4 to TRBJ2-1; perhaps TRBD2 as D (5 bases). The germline V gene encodes CDR1 SGHNT and CDR2 YYREEE (reference sequence). The CDR3 consists of 15 residues. Between the trimmed V and J ends, which lost 3 bases and 4 bases, there was a span of 14 bases. Written as DNA, the CDR3 is TGTGCCAGCAGCTCCCCCGGACGGGAATACAATGAGCAGTTCTTC. Protein sequence: CASSSPGREYNEQFF.

The chain employs TRBV19 and TRBJ2-2, with TRBD1 matching over 8 bases. The length of the CDR3 is 16 residues. The V segment lost 3 bases and the J segment 3 bases; nucleotides outside the gene matches: 6. Germline V CDR1 and CDR2: LNHDA, SQIVND (reference sequence). CDR3 DNA sequence: TGTGCCAGTAGTATGCCTCCAGGGGGCCACACCGGGGAGCTGTTTTTT. Protein: CASSMPPGGHTGELFF.

The sample holds one count of this clone. The rearrangement links TRBV29-1 to TRBJ2-3; 9 positions match TRBD2. The junction had 9 bases not matched to a gene; V was cut back by 5 bases and J by 6 bases. This CDR3 is built from 14 residues. Per the germline V gene, CDR1 is SQVTM and CDR2 is ANQGSEA. The CDR3 DNA sequence: TGCAGCGTTACAGCGGGGGGTCTAGTGGATACGCAGTATTTT. Translated, it gives CSVTAGGLVDTQYF.

J is TRBJ2-1 and V is TRBV5-1; TRBD1 matches 10 bases. Germline CDR1 reads SGHRS; CDR2 reads YFSETQ. After removal of 3 bases from V and 6 bases from J, the junction contained 9 bases not matched to a gene. The length of the CDR3 is 16 residues. Here the CDR3 reads CASSSDAGQGTNEQFF. DNA of the CDR3: TGCGCCAGCAGCTCCGATGCGGGACAGGGGACCAATGAGCAGTTCTTC.

The J gene is TRBJ1-1, the V gene TRBV6-4; D unclear. From germline, CDR1 is MRHNA and CDR2 SNTAGT. This CDR3 comprises 13 residues. V was clipped by 4 bases and J by 1 base, with 7 bases between them. CDR3 loop: CASSASQNTEAFF. In DNA, the CDR3 is TGTGCCAGCAGTGCCTCTCAGAACACTGAAGCTTTCTTT.